Below are 2 T cell receptor beta chains sequenced from a single sample in a study of prognosis after radiotherapy for stage I lung cancer. Template was genomic DNA; TCR beta CDR3 amplified in two multiplex PCR rounds. TRBV and TRBJ genes each had their own specific primers in first-round PCR. TCRdb reprocessed the multiplex PCR reads via MiXCR and lists one record per CDR3 protein. This table holds more than 9,000 distinct CDR3 sequences, about 53% found once. This sample comprised PBMCs, obtained before or after stereotactic body radiation therapy (not recorded which). The receptor source for this set is a donor aged 50 or older with non-small cell lung cancer.

The chain is built from TRBV4-1 and TRBJ1-6, with D hard to call. V lost 2 bases and J 6 bases, leaving 11 bases between the germline ends. The germline gives CDR1 MGHRA, CDR2 YSYEKL. This CDR3 region has 15 residues. In DNA form, the CDR3 reads TGCGCCAGCAGCCAATACTCGAACAGTAATTCACCCCTCCACTTT. Amino acids: CASSQYSNSNSPLHF.

This clonotype was counted many times. Mismatch with germline at one junction end may stem from a read error. The rearrangement links TRBV18 to TRBJ2-1, with 8 bases fitting TRBD2. This CDR3 has 18 residues. Germline lookup yields CDR1 KGHSH and CDR2 LQKENI. CDR3 sequence reads: CASSPRGLSGAYNNEQFF. Written as DNA, the CDR3 is TGTGCCAGCTCCCCACGGGGGCTTAGCGGGGCATACAACAATGAGCAGTTCTTC.